These 17 T cell receptor beta chains came from one sample sequenced in a study of blood T cell repertoires in COVID-19. Method: immunoSEQ multiplex PCR; TCRdb's copy keeps in-frame clones and lacks some. This table has 250,000 to 300,000 clones, 88% appearing once. Sequencing input: peripheral blood. These receptors were taken from a middle-aged woman who had recovered from COVID-19.

This sequence joins TRBV2 and TRBJ2-7, with 12 bases lining up with TRBD2. The germline V gene has CDR1 SNHLY and CDR2 FYNNEI. V dropped 7 bases and J dropped 6; count of bases not matched to a gene: 13. The CDR3 consists of 16 residues. The CDR3 DNA sequence: TGTGCCAGCACCCGGGAGGGACTAGCGGGTTTGGGCGAGCAGTACTTC. Amino acids: CASTREGLAGLGEQYF. The whole variable domain, filled in from reference TRBV2 and TRBJ2-7, reads EPEVTQTPSHQVTQMGQEVILRCVPISNHLYFYWYRQILGQKVEFLVSFYNNEISEKSEIFDDQFSVERPDGSNFTLKIRSTKLEDSAMYFCASTREGLAGLGEQYFGPGTRLTVT.

This rearrangement joins TRBV29-1 to TRBJ2-1; 8 bases line up with TRBD1. This CDR3 comprises 14 residues. Germline assignment: CDR1 SQVTM and CDR2 ANQGSEA. With 8 bases clipped from V and 0 bases from J, the junction kept 6 bases outside the gene matches. DNA of the CDR3: TGCAGCTTCCGGACAGGGAGCTCCTACAATGAGCAGTTCTTC. It encodes CSFRTGSSYNEQFF.

The chain combines TRBV19 with TRBJ2-2, with D hard to call. The V end lost 7 bases, the J end lost 1 base, and 10 bases lay between the germline ends. The CDR3 runs to 14 residues. CDR1 is LNHDA and CDR2 is SQIVND in the germline V gene (reference sequence). The CDR3 bases are TGTGCCAGTACCCCCGACTGGAACACCGGGGAGCTGTTTTTT. Its protein product is CASTPDWNTGELFF.

The chain employs TRBV6-1 and TRBJ2-7; 11 nucleotides agree with TRBD1. V was pared by 3 bases and J by 0 bases, with 4 bases of the junction left unmatched. The CDR3 sequence is 16 residues long. Germline CDR1 MNHNS, CDR2 SASEGT. This CDR3 is CASSDQGQGGSYEQYV. DNA for the CDR3: TGTGCCAGCAGTGACCAGGGACAGGGGGGCTCCTACGAGCAGTACGTC.

A single count supports this clone. The chain employs TRBV27 and TRBJ2-7, with D possibly TRBD1 on 6 matching bases. Germline-derived CDR1 and CDR2 are MNHEY and SMNVEV (reference sequence). V gave up 2 bases and J gave up 3 bases, with 14 bases separating them. This CDR3 region has 15 residues. CDR3: CASSLGQGPHYEQYF. The CDR3 DNA sequence: TGTGCCAGCAGTTTAGGGCAGGGGCCTCACTACGAGCAGTACTTC.

V usage is TRBV9 and J usage is TRBJ2-7; 9 bases map to TRBD2. Trimming took 5 bases from V and 7 from J; bases not matched to a gene: 13. This CDR3 is built from 15 residues. CDR1 is SGDLS and CDR2 is YYNGEE in the germline V gene. The CDR3 nucleotides are TGTGCCAGCAGTCATAGCGGGAGCTCCCGGGTGGAGCAGTACTTC. It encodes CASSHSGSSRVEQYF.

The chain combines TRBV5-4 with TRBJ2-1; TRBD2 matches at 16 bases. Per the germline V gene, CDR1 is SGHNT and CDR2 is YYREEE (reference sequence). V was pared by 4 bases and J by 8 bases, with 3 bases of the junction left unmatched. This CDR3 has 15 residues. CDR3 sequence: CASSGTSGRGYEQFF. In nucleotides, the CDR3 is TGTGCCAGCAGCGGGACTAGCGGGAGGGGGTATGAGCAGTTCTTC.

J is TRBJ1-5 and V is TRBV19; no clear D gene. Trimming took 6 bases from V and 4 from J, leaving 13 bases between them. The CDR3 contains 14 residues. Germline CDR1 reads LNHDA; CDR2 reads SQIVND (reference sequence). This CDR3 reads CASSPTRLNQPQHF. As DNA, the CDR3 is TGTGCCAGTAGCCCGACAAGGCTTAATCAGCCCCAGCATTTT.

V gene TRBV5-4 combines with J gene TRBJ1-6; D not certain. The V end was cut by 4 bases, the J end by 5 bases, with 10 bases between. CDR1 SGHNT and CDR2 YYREEE come from the germline V gene (reference sequence). CDR3 length: 14 amino acids. The CDR3 nucleotides read TGTGCCAGCAGCGATGCGGGCGATAATTCACCCCTCCACTTT. Amino acids: CASSDAGDNSPLHF.

This clone has a handful of counts. The chain recombines TRBV6-5 with TRBJ1-2; 7 bases match TRBD1. Germline-derived CDR1 and CDR2 are MNHEY and SVGAGI. The V gene end was trimmed by 7 bases and the J gene end by 3 bases; junction bases not matched to a gene: 5. The CDR3 sequence is 13 residues long. The CDR3 sequence: CASTVGQDYGYTF. CDR3 DNA sequence: TGTGCCAGCACCGTCGGACAGGACTATGGCTACACCTTC.

The chain recombines TRBV7-2 with TRBJ2-7, with TRBD2 as a possible D gene (5 bases). Trimming left V 1 base short and J 0 bases short, with 13 bases between. In germline, CDR1 is SGHTA, CDR2 FQGNSA. This CDR3 region has 16 residues. The CDR3 DNA follows: TGTGCCAGCAGCTTAGGGGTCGGGATCCCCTCCTACGAGCAGTACTTC. As protein: CASSLGVGIPSYEQYF.

This chain uses TRBV4-1 with TRBJ1-2, with D possibly matching TRBD1 (5 bases). Germline V gene lookup returns CDR1 MGHRA and CDR2 YSYEKL. With 1 base removed from V and 4 bases from J, the gap between germline ends came to 16 bases. The CDR3 covers 16 residues. The CDR3 sequence is CASSQGGGSGLYGYTF. As DNA, the CDR3 is TGCGCCAGCAGCCAAGGGGGGGGGAGTGGACTCTATGGCTACACCTTC.

V and J are TRBV5-4 and TRBJ1-1, with 8 bases aligning to TRBD1. Trimming at V came to 4 bases and at J to 1 base, leaving 6 bases not matched to a gene. The CDR3 has 15 amino acids. Germline V gives CDR1 SGHNT, CDR2 YYREEE (reference sequence). The CDR3, as DNA: TGTGCCAGCAGCCCCCCGACAGGGGCGAACACTGAAGCTTTCTTT. Translating it yields CASSPPTGANTEAFF.

The chain has TRBV9 and TRBJ2-1; D might be TRBD2 (5 bases). Trimming pared 0 bases from V and 3 bases from J, leaving 10 bases between. There are 15 residues in the CDR3. Germline V gene lookup returns CDR1 SGDLS and CDR2 YYNGEE. CDR3 sequence (DNA): TGTGCCAGCAGCGTAGAGGACTGGGACTACAATGAGCAGTTCTTC. Amino acid sequence: CASSVEDWDYNEQFF.

The V call is TRBV6-1, the J call TRBJ1-2; TRBD1 might be the D (5 bases). This CDR3 comprises 14 residues. Germline CDR1 reads MNHNS; CDR2 reads SASEGT. The V end was cut by 1 base, the J end by 4 bases, with 10 bases between. The CDR3 here is CASSEGRGPYGYTF. The DNA for the CDR3 is TGTGCCAGCAGTGAAGGGCGGGGCCCCTATGGCTACACCTTC.

The chain couples TRBV10-3 to TRBJ1-5; weak D call: TRBD1 (6 bases). This CDR3 region has 17 residues. Germline-derived CDR1 and CDR2 are ENHRY and SYGVKD. The V end lost 0 bases, the J end lost 0 bases, and 12 bases lay between the germline ends. The CDR3 region has the DNA TGTGCCATCAGTGAGTCTGGGGGGGCCCCTAGCAATCAGCCCCAGCATTTT. Amino acid sequence: CAISESGGAPSNQPQHF.

The rearrangement joins TRBV4-3 to TRBJ2-3; D might be TRBD1 (6 bases). V lost 0 bases and J 2 bases, leaving 12 bases between the germline ends. The CDR3 has 16 residues. Germline V gene lookup returns CDR1 LGHNA and CDR2 YSLEER. The CDR3 region is CASSQDRGGNTDTQYF. For the CDR3, the DNA is TGCGCCAGCAGCCAAGATCGAGGGGGAAACACAGATACGCAGTATTTT.